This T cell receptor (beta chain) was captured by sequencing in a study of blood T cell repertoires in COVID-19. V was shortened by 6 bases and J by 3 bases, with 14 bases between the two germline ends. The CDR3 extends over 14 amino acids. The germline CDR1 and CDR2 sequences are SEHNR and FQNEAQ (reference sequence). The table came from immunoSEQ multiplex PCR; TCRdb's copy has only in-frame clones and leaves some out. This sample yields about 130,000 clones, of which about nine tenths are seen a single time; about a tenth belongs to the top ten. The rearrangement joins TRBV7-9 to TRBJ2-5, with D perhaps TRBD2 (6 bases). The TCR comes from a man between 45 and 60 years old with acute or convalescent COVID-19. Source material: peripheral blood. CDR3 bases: TGTGCCAGCAGTTTTTTTAGCGGTAAAGAGACCCAGTACTTC. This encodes CASSFFSGKETQYF. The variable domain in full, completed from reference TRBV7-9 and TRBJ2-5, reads DTGVSQNPRHKITKRGQNVTFRCDPISEHNRLYWYRQTLGQGPEFLTYFQNEAQLEKSRLLSDRFSAERPKGSFSTLEIQRTEQGDSAMYLCASSFFSGKETQYFGPGTRLLVL.